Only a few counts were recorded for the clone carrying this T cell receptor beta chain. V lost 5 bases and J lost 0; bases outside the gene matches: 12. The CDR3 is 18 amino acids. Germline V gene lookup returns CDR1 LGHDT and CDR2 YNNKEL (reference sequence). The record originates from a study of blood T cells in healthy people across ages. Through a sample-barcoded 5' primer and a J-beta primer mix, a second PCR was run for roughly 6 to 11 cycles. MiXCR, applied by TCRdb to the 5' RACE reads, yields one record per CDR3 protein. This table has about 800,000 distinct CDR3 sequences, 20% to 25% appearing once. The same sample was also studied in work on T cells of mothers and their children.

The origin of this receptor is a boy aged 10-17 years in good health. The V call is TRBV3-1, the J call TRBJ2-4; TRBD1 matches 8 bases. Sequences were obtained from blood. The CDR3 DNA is TGTGCCAGCAGCGGACCCCCGGGACAGGAAATAGCCAAAAACATTCAGTACTTC. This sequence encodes CASSGPPGQEIAKNIQYF.